This T cell receptor beta chain was documented in a study of blood T cell repertoires in COVID-19. Sequencing was performed with immunoSEQ multiplex PCR; in TCRdb, only in-frame clones are kept and a portion is missing. This table holds a few hundred thousand clones, around nine tenths found once. Regarding this clone: A junction end diverges from the germline sequence, so it may reflect a read error.

The CDR3 is 14 amino acids. The germline gives CDR1 SGDLS, CDR2 YYNGEE. The material sequenced was PBMCs or T cells enriched from blood (not recorded which). The J gene is TRBJ1-5, the V gene TRBV9, with a possible D match to TRBD1 (5 bases). The TCR was taken from a woman aged 30 to 39 who had recovered from COVID-19. This CDR3 reads CASGQGYSNQPRHF. The CDR3 DNA follows: TGTGCCAGCGGCCAGGGCTATAGCAATCAGCCCCGGCATTTT.